This T cell receptor beta chain was recovered during a study of blood T cell repertoires in COVID-19. Study summary: COVID-19 samples, acute and convalescent, were from the United States, Italy and Spain. PBMCs, B-cell-depleted T cells, or T cells were the source of the cDNA or gDNA that made up the material.

Losses at the gene ends were 4 bases for V and 1 base for J; bases not matched to a gene: 7. The CDR3 has 15 amino acids. From germline, CDR1 is SGHRS and CDR2 YFSETQ. Per the study methods: Reference gene primer amplification gave nucleated cell count estimates. TCRdb keeps only in-frame clones here, not all; method: immunoSEQ multiplex PCR. For V, J and clone size, that table is used; D and trimming come from the DNA. The repertoire has about 140,000 clones, approximately 80% of them found once; the top ten carry 3% to 4.5%. V and J are TRBV5-1 and TRBJ2-7, with 8 bases fitting TRBD1. The TCR comes from a man in his sixties or seventies who had recovered from COVID-19. Sequencing used peripheral blood. CDR3 amino acids: CASSVDRGFSYEQYF. In nucleotides, the CDR3 is TGCGCCAGCAGCGTAGACAGGGGATTTTCCTACGAGCAGTACTTC.